The 4 T cell receptor beta chains presented below share a single source sample, sequenced in a study of T-cell reconstitution after alpha-beta-depleted transplantation in children. Using unique molecular identifiers, the investigators prepared the TCRbeta library. In TCRdb, the PCR reads were re-called with MiXCR into one record per CDR3 protein. The table lists about 230,000 distinct CDR3 sequences, approximately 12% of them singletons, with approximately 2.9% in the top ten. Material: PBMCs from the stem cell graft donor, obtained from the stem cell graft. These TCRs come from a human donor who donated a stem cell graft to a child with acute lymphoblastic leukemia.

This clonotype was recorded many times. This chain links TRBV20-1 with TRBJ1-4; D unresolved. The CDR3 is 13 residues long. Between the trimmed V and J ends, which lost 3 bases and 5 bases, there was a span of 10 bases. The germline V gene has CDR1 DFQATT and CDR2 SNEGSKA (reference sequence). The CDR3 DNA reads TGCAGTGCTAGGGACGTCCAGAATGAAAAACTGTTTTTT. Its protein is CSARDVQNEKLFF.

This clonotype has at least ten counts. The V and J genes are TRBV7-2 and TRBJ1-6, with D maybe TRBD1 (6 bases). Germline lookup yields CDR1 SGHTA and CDR2 FQGNSA. The CDR3 is 15 amino acids. Trimming shortened V by 5 bases and J by 6 bases, and 14 bases separated the two germline ends. CDR3 coding DNA: TGTGCCAGCAGCGTACAGGGTGGGGTTAATTCACCCCTCCACTTT. This encodes CASSVQGGVNSPLHF.

A few counts support this clonotype. This CDR3 is missing its conserved last phenylalanine or tryptophan, likely due to a read error. The chain links TRBV27 to TRBJ2-7; D is unresolved. The V gene lost 0 bases and the J gene lost 1 base, with 4 bases spanning the gap. The CDR3 loop spans 13 amino acids. The germline V gene has CDR1 MNHEY and CDR2 SMNVEV (reference sequence). The CDR3 loop reads CASSLSLSYEQYS. The CDR3 nucleotides are TGTGCCAGCAGTTTATCCCTTTCCTACGAGCAGTACTCC.

There are many counts of this clonotype. This chain joins TRBV20-1 and TRBJ1-5, with D unclear. Germline V CDR1 and CDR2: DFQATT, SNEGSKA (reference sequence). This CDR3 is 14 amino acids long. Trimming took 5 bases from V and 0 from J, leaving 11 bases between them. As DNA, the CDR3 is TGCAGTGCTCCCGACGGTTATAGCAATCAGCCCCAGCATTTT. This gives the protein CSAPDGYSNQPQHF.